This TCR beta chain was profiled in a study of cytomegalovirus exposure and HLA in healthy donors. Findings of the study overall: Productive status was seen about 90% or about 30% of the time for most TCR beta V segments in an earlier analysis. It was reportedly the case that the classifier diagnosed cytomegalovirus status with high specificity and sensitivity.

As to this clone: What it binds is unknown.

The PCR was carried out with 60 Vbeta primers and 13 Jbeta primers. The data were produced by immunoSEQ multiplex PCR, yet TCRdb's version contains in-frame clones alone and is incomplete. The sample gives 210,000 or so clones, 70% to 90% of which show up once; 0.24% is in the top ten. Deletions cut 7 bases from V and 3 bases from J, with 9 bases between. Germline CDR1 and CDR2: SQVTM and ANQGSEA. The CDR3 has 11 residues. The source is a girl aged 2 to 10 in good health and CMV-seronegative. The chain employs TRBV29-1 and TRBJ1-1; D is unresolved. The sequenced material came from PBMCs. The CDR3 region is CSENRDTEAFF. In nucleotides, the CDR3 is TGCAGCGAGAACAGAGACACTGAAGCTTTCTTT.